This record concerns one TCR beta chain sequence. This clone was seen at least ten times. Its antigen is still unknown. Base qualities are not provided; no much larger clone lies one nucleotide away. This sample is drawn from a study of T cells after posttransplantation cyclophosphamide (TCRdb year 2016). In the study overall: Using TRB sequencing, the study followed how the T cell repertoire reconstituted after myeloablative bone marrow transplantation in which posttransplantation cyclophosphamide served as GVHD prophylaxis. Samples from 30 to 35 PTCy-treated patients, along with samples from roughly 15 of their related bone marrow donors, underwent antigen receptor sequencing. Blood from every one of the approximately 30 PTCy patients who had 1-year posttransplant specimens underwent TRB sequencing. Up to 3 additional blood samples from 2 to 5.2 years after transplant were also TRB-sequenced in 3 patients, as was pretransplant blood from a handful of patients. TRA and TRB clonality were tightly correlated in eight to ten samples, so subsequent TCR analyses focused on TRB only. Public TRB sequences were searched against a database of over 3,600 sequences associated with responses to pathogens, tumor antigens, self-antigens and alloantigens. General conclusions and limits of the study: Donor-recipient similarity was low at 1-2 months but rose over the first year, and later blood repertoires were often dominated by donor CD8+ memory clones. Across the roughly 40 patients, TRB clonality was highly associated with recipient CMV seropositivity and CMV reactivation, and diversity with PTCy was similar to that in the CNI/methotrexate controls. The TRB repertoires of T cells infiltrating skin or GI tract showed only limited overlap with the TRB repertoires of T cells in blood.

Genomic DNA was used for TRB sequencing, which was performed with the immunoSEQ assay at survey resolution or with the hsTCRB kit. From the authors' description of their analysis: The immunoSEQ software was used for initial read processing, and the LymphoSeq R package was used for repertoire analyses. Clonality was computed as 1 minus normalized Shannon entropy; Gini coefficient was also calculated for each TRB dataset. To infer phenotypes in unsorted samples, TRB sequences from sorted subsets of the recipient or donor were mapped onto unsorted samples from the same recipient. This is the immuneACCESS table as TCRdb keeps it, with only in-frame sequences that have V and J called. A part of the clones is gone; compared with another copy, unresolved V genes explain less than half, and the rest is unexplained. From that table come the V and J calls and clone size; the DNA was used to work out D and trimming. The table gives 40,000 to 60,000 clones for this sample, with none occurring only once. The ten largest make up about 2.2% of the sample.

On the day of marrow donation, related bone marrow donors gave peripheral blood samples. Peripheral blood and bone marrow mononuclear cells were isolated by Ficoll-Hypaque density centrifugation and were cryopreserved. CDR3 length: 14 amino acids, cysteine to phenylalanine. The read is trimmed to its CDR3 DNA, 42 bases read in frame from base 1. The germline V gene supplies CDR1 MNHEY and CDR2 SVGAGI. The junction shows trimming of 8 bases on V and 4 bases on J, and the gene matches do not reach 7 bases of it. This clonotype was obtained from a man aged 40-49 years in good health, CMV-negative, and a related stem cell transplant donor. Sequencing input: PBMCs. The chain employs TRBV6-5 and TRBJ2-1, and 8 junctional nucleotides match TRBD2. The DNA reads TGTGCCAGCTCGCCGGCGGGGGGTTACAATGAGCAGTTCTTC. The translation is CASSPAGGYNEQFF.